The 23 T cell receptor beta chains in this list originate from one sample, sequenced in a study of vaccination effects on CD4 cells after COVID-19 (dated by TCRdb to between 2020 and 2023). Antigens of these TCRs are unknown. The library relied on the immunoSEQ multiplex PCR assay. What TCRdb holds here is the immuneACCESS table cut down to in-frame rearrangements. Part of the clones is not present; checked against another copy, under half of the missing clones reflect an unresolved V gene, and the others are unexplained. The sample profile shows about 72,000 clones; roughly three quarters of them were found once. The ten largest make up roughly 2% of the sample. After more than 9 days of culture, CD4+ T cells were isolated with the EasySep CD4+ T cell isolation kit. Sequenced material: CD4+ T cells from PBMCs cultured without peptide, taken before COVID-19 vaccination. The source of these receptors is a human donor who received a COVID-19 vaccine.

V gene TRBV21-1 combines with J gene TRBJ2-1; the table's D call of TRBD2 was not tested on the DNA. TRBV21-1 is a pseudogene locus. The CDR3 is 14 amino acids. In DNA form, the CDR3 reads TGTGCCAGCAGCAAAGGCCCTAGCGGGGGGGCGGGGCTCTTC. It encodes CASSKGPSGGAGLF.

The chain uses TRBV4-1 and TRBJ2-3; perhaps TRBD2 as D (6 bases). Germline values: CDR1 MGHRA, CDR2 YSYEKL. The CDR3 runs to 15 residues. V gave up 1 base and J gave up 4 bases, with 12 bases separating them. This CDR3 reads CASSQGTGGADTQYF. DNA for the CDR3: TGCGCCAGCAGCCAAGGGACTGGAGGGGCAGATACGCAGTATTTT.

The DNA of the CDR3 is TGTGCCAGTAGTATAAACCCACAGGGAGTAGATACGCAGTATTTT. This gives the protein CASSINPQGVDTQYF. This rearrangement joins TRBV19 to TRBJ2-3, with a tentative D call TRBD1 (6 bases). Germline-derived CDR1 and CDR2 are LNHDA and SQIVND (reference sequence). The CDR3 covers 15 residues. With 2 bases removed from V and 5 bases from J, the gap between germline ends came to 14 bases.

The chain is built from TRBV5-1 and TRBJ2-7; D not certain. V shed 6 bases and J shed 5 bases, with 24 bases lying between them. The CDR3 totals 16 residues. Germline V gives CDR1 SGHRS, CDR2 YFSETQ. In DNA form, the CDR3 reads TGCGCCAGCACCTACTCCCCCACTCCTACCCCTCACGAGCAGTACGTC. Its translation: CASTYSPTPTPHEQYV.

The chain employs TRBV5-1 and TRBJ1-5; D is unclear. V lost 5 bases and J lost 0, with 6 bases in between. The V gene's germline CDR1 is SGHRS and CDR2 YFSETQ. The CDR3 has 13 amino acids. CDR3 in DNA: TGCGCCAGCAGAACAGATAGCAATCAGCCCCAGCATTTT. Translated: CASRTDSNQPQHF.

The chain uses TRBV6-1 and TRBJ1-6; 7 positions agree with TRBD1. Per the germline V gene, CDR1 is MNHNS and CDR2 is SASEGT. V trimming: 0 bases; J trimming: 9 bases; junction bases outside the gene matches: 2. There are 14 residues in the CDR3. Here the CDR3 DNA reads TGTGCCAGCAGTGAAGCTAGGACAGGTTCACCCCTCCACTTT. Its protein product is CASSEARTGSPLHF.

This sequence joins TRBV3-1 (or the pseudogene TRBV3-2) and TRBJ2-3, with 10 bases aligning to TRBD2. CDR1 is LGHDT and CDR2 is YNNKEL in the germline V gene (reference sequence). The CDR3 has 14 residues. Trimming removed 4 bases from V and 7 bases from J; junction bases left unmatched: 5. In nucleotides, the CDR3 is TGTGCCAGCAGCCCGAGCGGGGGGGCACATACGCAGTATTTT. Translating it yields CASSPSGGAHTQYF.

This clone appeared a single time. The chain links TRBV7-2 to TRBJ2-3, with TRBD1 matching over 9 bases. The CDR3 covers 16 residues. From germline, CDR1 is SGHTA and CDR2 FQGNSA. After removal of 1 base from V and 4 bases from J, the junction contained 6 bases not matched to a gene. Here the CDR3 reads CASSLVGTGPPDTQYF. The CDR3, as DNA: TGTGCCAGCAGCTTAGTCGGGACAGGGCCGCCAGATACGCAGTATTTT.

The chain joins TRBV7-2 to TRBJ1-6; possibly TRBD1 for D (6 bases). The V and J ends lost 5 bases and 6 bases respectively, with 8 bases between them. CDR3 length: 13 amino acids. From germline, CDR1 is SGHTA and CDR2 FQGNSA. DNA of the CDR3: TGTGCCAGCAGCATGGACAGTAATTCACCCCTCCACTTT. Its protein product is CASSMDSNSPLHF. Using reference TRBV7-2 and TRBJ1-6 for the parts outside the CDR3, the full variable domain is GAGVSQSPSNKVTEKGKDVELRCDPISGHTALYWYRQSLGQGLEFLIYFQGNSAPDKSGLPSDRFSAERTGGSVSTLTIQRTQQEDSAVYLCASSMDSNSPLHFGNGTRLTVT.

The chain carries TRBV6-5 and TRBJ2-2, with 8 bases that match TRBD1. This CDR3 is built from 16 residues. Per germline, CDR1 MNHEY and CDR2 SVGAGI. The V gene end was trimmed by 2 bases and the J gene end by 6 bases; junction bases not matched to a gene: 8. The CDR3 region is CASSYGPPQGAGELFF. The DNA for the CDR3 is TGTGCCAGCAGTTACGGACCGCCACAGGGGGCCGGGGAGCTGTTTTTT.

This sequence joins TRBV11-3 and TRBJ2-5; 7 bases align to TRBD2. Per the germline V gene, CDR1 is SGHNT and CDR2 is YENEEA. V lost 1 base to trimming and J lost 1 base; unmatched junction nucleotides: 0. The CDR3 contains 14 residues. The CDR3 loop is CASSLGGGQETQYF. DNA for the CDR3: TGTGCCAGCAGCTTAGGGGGGGGCCAAGAGACCCAGTACTTC.

This chain joins TRBV2 and TRBJ2-5, with D perhaps TRBD2 (6 bases). The CDR3 runs to 15 residues. CDR1 and CDR2 (germline): SNHLY, FYNNEI. Trimming left V 4 bases short and J 5 bases short, with 17 bases between. The CDR3 reads CASSVNFGGGETQYF. CDR3 bases: TGTGCCAGCAGTGTAAATTTCGGGGGTGGCGAGACCCAGTACTTC. Based on the CDR3 plus reference TRBV2 and TRBJ2-5, the full variable domain is EPEVTQTPSHQVTQMGQEVILRCVPISNHLYFYWYRQILGQKVEFLVSFYNNEISEKSEIFDDQFSVERPDGSNFTLKIRSTKLEDSAMYFCASSVNFGGGETQYFGPGTRLLVL.

This clone was detected only a few times. This chain joins TRBV5-4 and TRBJ1-1; TRBD1 is a possible D gene (5 bases). Per germline, CDR1 SGHNT and CDR2 YYREEE (reference sequence). There are 14 residues in the CDR3. The V gene lost 0 bases and the J gene lost 4 bases, with 10 bases spanning the gap. The CDR3 DNA reads as TGTGCCAGCAGCTTGGGCCTCGGGGCCACTGAAGCTTTCTTT. It translates to CASSLGLGATEAFF.

As to this clone: One end of the junction fails to match germline, which may point to a read error. J is TRBJ2-5 and V is TRBV6-1, with a tentative D call TRBD2 (6 bases). The CDR3 covers 17 residues. Germline assignment: CDR1 MNHNS and CDR2 SASEGT. CDR3 nucleotides: TGTGCCAGCAGCGAAGGGCTGGTATACGGCGGGAAAGAGACCCAGTACTTC. This encodes CASSEGLVYGGKETQYF.

This clone has only a few counts. The chain is built from TRBV7-2 and TRBJ2-5, with D unclear. Looked up from germline, CDR1 is SGHTA and CDR2 is FQGNSA. This CDR3 has 14 amino acids. With 5 bases removed from V and 5 bases from J, the gap between germline ends came to 15 bases. CDR3: CASSPGWVQETQYF. The DNA for the CDR3 is TGTGCCAGCAGCCCAGGTTGGGTCCAGGAGACCCAGTACTTC.

The chain uses TRBV12-5 and TRBJ2-5; D possibly matches TRBD1 or TRBD2 (6 bases each). Germline CDR1 is LGHNT and CDR2 is FRNRAP. Trimming pared 6 bases from V and 2 bases from J, leaving 19 bases between. CDR3 length: 16 amino acids. The CDR3 sequence is CASGPKQGGRQETQYF. The CDR3 DNA is TGTGCTAGTGGCCCCAAACAAGGGGGGCGGCAAGAGACCCAGTACTTC. The full variable domain, completed using reference TRBV12-5 and TRBJ2-5, is DARVTQTPRHKVTEMGQEVTMRCQPILGHNTVFWYRQTMMQGLELLAYFRNRAPLDDSGMPKDRFSAEMPDATLATLKIQPSEPRDSAVYFCASGPKQGGRQETQYFGPGTRLLVL.

CDR3 region: CASSLAVQETQYF. CDR3 in DNA: TGCGCCAGCAGCTTGGCCGTGCAAGAGACCCAGTACTTC. The V and J genes are TRBV5-1 and TRBJ2-5, with D unresolved. Deletions cut 0 bases from V and 2 bases from J, with 5 bases between. CDR3 size: 13 residues. Looked up from germline, CDR1 is SGHRS and CDR2 is YFSETQ.

This sequence joins TRBV19 and TRBJ1-5; 8 nucleotides align to TRBD1. V was clipped by 6 bases and J by 6 bases; unmatched bases: 13. The CDR3 has 16 residues. Germline V gene data show CDR1 as LNHDA and CDR2 as SQIVND (reference sequence). The CDR3 loop is CASSPSDRVIAQPQHF. The CDR3 coding sequence is TGTGCCAGTAGCCCCTCGGACAGGGTTATCGCTCAGCCCCAGCATTTT.

This chain uses TRBV7-3 with TRBJ2-5, with D possibly being TRBD1 (7 bases). In germline, CDR1 is SGHTA, CDR2 FQGTGA. V shed 3 bases and J shed 1 base, with 12 bases lying between them. CDR3 length equals 15 residues. The CDR3 loop is CASSFNRGGQETQYF. The CDR3 DNA is TGTGCCAGCAGCTTCAACAGGGGAGGCCAAGAGACCCAGTACTTC.

Only a few counts were recorded for this clone. The chain carries TRBV7-9 and TRBJ1-2; 8 bases agree with TRBD1. Germline lookup yields CDR1 SEHNR and CDR2 FQNEAQ (reference sequence). The CDR3 spans 16 residues. V shed 0 bases and J 4 bases; nucleotides not matched to a gene: 7. The CDR3 sequence is CASSLASGDRTYGYTF. CDR3 sequence (DNA): TGTGCCAGCAGCTTAGCAAGCGGGGACAGGACCTATGGCTACACCTTC. Together with reference TRBV7-9 and TRBJ1-2, the CDR3 gives the full variable domain: DTGVSQNPRHKITKRGQNVTFRCDPISEHNRLYWYRQTLGQGPEFLTYFQNEAQLEKSRLLSDRFSAERPKGSFSTLEIQRTEQGDSAMYLCASSLASGDRTYGYTFGSGTRLTVV.

V usage is TRBV7-2 and J usage is TRBJ2-7, with 14 bases that match TRBD2. CDR1 and CDR2 (germline): SGHTA, FQGNSA. V gave up 5 bases and J gave up 3 bases; unmatched junction bases: 3. The CDR3 has 15 amino acids. The DNA for the CDR3 is TGTGCCAGCAGCCCCGGACTAGCGGGGGGCTACGAGCAGTACGTC. Protein sequence: CASSPGLAGGYEQYV.

The chain links TRBV7-8 to TRBJ1-6; unclear D gene. The V and J ends lost 4 bases and 7 bases respectively, with 20 bases between them. The CDR3 sequence is 17 residues long. The germline CDR1 and CDR2 sequences are SGHVS and FQNEAQ. CDR3 bases: TGTGCCAGCAGCTACGTCCGGCGAGGGCTTGGGAATTCACCCCTCCACTTT. It specifies CASSYVRRGLGNSPLHF.

The chain has TRBV5-6 and TRBJ2-5; 13 nucleotides agree with TRBD2. The CDR3 extends over 17 amino acids. V shed 2 bases and J 2 bases; nucleotides not matched to a gene: 6. Germline-derived CDR1 and CDR2 are SGHDT and YYEEEE. CDR3 in amino acids: CASSFVGLAGAQETQYF. The CDR3 DNA follows: TGTGCCAGCAGCTTCGTTGGACTAGCGGGAGCACAAGAGACCCAGTACTTC.